Each of the 24 T cell receptor beta chains below was sequenced from the same sample in a study of cytomegalovirus exposure and HLA in healthy donors. This PCR relied on a set of 60 Vbeta primers and 13 Jbeta primers. Repertoires were generated with immunoSEQ multiplex PCR, while TCRdb's copy carries only in-frame clones and drops some. The sample has 90,000 to 100,000 clones, 55% to 75% seen once. Sequences were obtained from PBMCs. These receptors came from a man aged 50 or older in good health and CMV-seronegative.

This chain links TRBV10-3 with TRBJ2-1, with TRBD1 identical over 8 bases. Losses at the gene ends were 10 bases for V and 7 bases for J; bases not matched to a gene: 12. The CDR3 contains 14 residues. Germline values: CDR1 ENHRY, CDR2 SYGVKD. Here the CDR3 DNA reads TGTGCCAAAGATTCGGAGGACAGGGAGAATGAGCAGTTCTTC. Its translation: CAKDSEDRENEQFF.

The V call is TRBV9, the J call TRBJ2-7; no firm D call. The V gene lost 2 bases and the J gene lost 4 bases, with 13 bases spanning the gap. This CDR3 is 14 amino acids long. Germline values: CDR1 SGDLS, CDR2 YYNGEE. Here the CDR3 reads CASSVSGSIYEQYF. CDR3 coding DNA: TGTGCCAGCAGCGTTTCGGGTAGCATATACGAGCAGTACTTC. Variable domain in full (rest from reference TRBV9 and TRBJ2-7): DSGVTQTPKHLITATGQRVTLRCSPRSGDLSVYWYQQSLDQGLQFLIQYYNGEERAKGNILERFSAQQFPDLHSELNLSSLELGDSALYFCASSVSGSIYEQYFGPGTRLTVT.

The chain links TRBV7-9 to TRBJ2-7, with 11 bases aligning to TRBD2. The germline V gene encodes CDR1 SEHNR and CDR2 FQNEAQ (reference sequence). CDR3 size: 17 residues. Unmatched junction bases numbered 12, after V lost 5 bases and J lost 3 bases. The CDR3 DNA follows: TGTGCCAGCAGCCCAAGGCCGGGACTAGCGGACGACTACGAGCAGTACTTC. Its translation: CASSPRPGLADDYEQYF.

There are a few counts of this clone. The chain recombines TRBV6-1 with TRBJ2-3, with D unclear. Trimming took off 7 bases at V and 1 base at J, with 12 bases between the two ends. Looked up from germline, CDR1 is MNHNS and CDR2 is SASEGT. This CDR3 is built from 14 residues. The CDR3 spells CASKEQLGTDTQYF. The CDR3 nucleotides are TGTGCCAGCAAGGAACAGTTAGGCACAGATACGCAGTATTTT.

This chain connects TRBV7-6 to TRBJ1-6, with TRBD1 matching 7 bases. This CDR3 has 14 amino acids. Unmatched junction bases numbered 4, after V lost 1 base and J lost 10 bases. The germline gives CDR1 SGHVS, CDR2 FNYEAQ. CDR3 region: CASSLGRGDSPLHF. CDR3 in DNA: TGTGCCAGCAGCTTAGGCAGGGGGGACTCACCCCTCCACTTT.

This chain joins TRBV15 and TRBJ2-2; 13 nucleotides align to TRBD2. Germline values: CDR1 LNHNV, CDR2 YYDKDF (reference sequence). CDR3 length: 16 residues. Trimming removed 5 bases from V and 4 bases from J; junction bases left unmatched: 4. This CDR3 is CATSGGLAGATGELFF. DNA for the CDR3: TGTGCCACCAGCGGAGGACTAGCGGGGGCCACCGGGGAGCTGTTTTTT.

The chain has TRBV27 and TRBJ1-2, with 8 bases matching TRBD1. V was clipped by 11 bases and J by 4 bases; unmatched bases: 9. This CDR3 has 13 amino acids. CDR1 MNHEY and CDR2 SMNVEV come from the germline V gene (reference sequence). CDR3: CAAGQVQAYGYTF. CDR3 bases: TGTGCCGCGGGACAGGTACAGGCCTATGGCTACACCTTC.

The chain recombines TRBV5-1 with TRBJ2-7; D remains unclear. Germline V gives CDR1 SGHRS, CDR2 YFSETQ. This CDR3 is 11 amino acids long. V shed 4 bases and J shed 5 bases, with 7 bases lying between them. The CDR3 coding sequence is TGCGCCAGCAGCGGTACTCACGAGCAGTACTTC. Its protein product is CASSGTHEQYF.

The CDR3 here is CASSIGGLNTDTQYF. The CDR3 nucleotides are TGTGCCAGTAGTATCGGGGGACTGAACACAGATACGCAGTATTTT. This rearrangement joins TRBV19 to TRBJ2-3; D may be TRBD2 (6 bases). The germline CDR1 and CDR2 sequences are LNHDA and SQIVND (reference sequence). This CDR3 has 15 amino acids. Between the trimmed V and J ends, which lost 3 bases and 2 bases, there was a span of 12 bases.

V and J are TRBV19 and TRBJ1-2; 8 nucleotides line up with TRBD1. This CDR3 spans 17 amino acids. Germline trimming cut 0 bases from V and 5 bases from J; bases unmatched to any gene: 11. Germline values: CDR1 LNHDA, CDR2 SQIVND (reference sequence). The CDR3 spells CASSIDPGGASRYGYTF. CDR3 sequence (DNA): TGTGCCAGTAGTATAGATCCAGGGGGCGCGTCTCGATATGGCTACACCTTC.

This sequence joins TRBV27 and TRBJ1-2; weak D call: TRBD1 (6 bases). V dropped 7 bases and J dropped 4 bases, with 19 bases sitting between them. This CDR3 has 15 amino acids. Germline CDR1 and CDR2: MNHEY and SMNVEV (reference sequence). CDR3 sequence reads: CASTPIGGVTYGYTF. DNA for the CDR3: TGTGCCAGCACTCCTATAGGGGGGGTAACCTATGGCTACACCTTC.

This clone has a handful of counts. This chain links TRBV6-1 with TRBJ1-1; a possible D gene is TRBD1 (6 bases). CDR1 is MNHNS, CDR2 SASEGT, per germline. Trimming stripped 7 bases from V and 0 bases from J, with 12 bases between. CDR3 length: 14 residues. The CDR3 region has the DNA TGTGCCAGCACTCTGCAGGGGATGAACACTGAAGCTTTCTTT. Its protein is CASTLQGMNTEAFF.

The chain is built from TRBV5-4 and TRBJ2-3, with TRBD2 identical over 13 bases. From germline, CDR1 is SGHNT and CDR2 YYREEE (reference sequence). J lost 2 bases, V lost 0 bases, and 3 bases had no gene match. The CDR3 sequence is 17 residues long. The CDR3 loop reads CASSLGLAGGLTDTQYF. CDR3 DNA: TGTGCCAGCAGCTTGGGACTAGCGGGAGGCCTCACAGATACGCAGTATTTT.

This clone was detected only once. The chain has TRBV18 and TRBJ2-1; D possibly corresponds to TRBD1 (6 bases). Germline values: CDR1 KGHSH, CDR2 LQKENI. The length of the CDR3 is 14 residues. V was shortened by 5 bases and J by 4 bases, with 12 bases between the two germline ends. CDR3 sequence: CASSMAGVYNEQFF. The CDR3 DNA is TGTGCCAGCTCAATGGCAGGGGTATACAATGAGCAGTTCTTC.

CDR3 region: CASSHGTRGDTQYF. The CDR3 nucleotides are TGTGCCAGCAGTCACGGGACTCGAGGGGATACGCAGTATTTT. This sequence joins TRBV28 and TRBJ2-3; maybe TRBD2 (6 bases). From germline, CDR1 is MDHEN and CDR2 SYDVKM. The CDR3 loop spans 14 amino acids. V lost 5 bases, J lost 6 bases, and 15 bases lay in between.

This clone was seen only a few times. The genes are TRBV27 and TRBJ2-5; TRBD2 matches at 12 bases. Germline V CDR1 and CDR2: MNHEY, SMNVEV (reference sequence). The CDR3 sequence is 14 residues long. J lost 4 bases, V lost 6 bases, and 3 bases had no gene match. CDR3 in amino acids: CASRRLAGVETQYF. The CDR3 region has the DNA TGTGCCAGCAGAAGACTAGCGGGAGTAGAGACCCAGTACTTC.

This clone showed up just a few times. The chain has TRBV5-1 and TRBJ1-5, with unresolved D. The CDR3 is 15 residues long. The germline V gene has CDR1 SGHRS and CDR2 YFSETQ. V dropped 0 bases and J dropped 7 bases, with 14 bases sitting between them. CDR3 DNA: TGCGCCAGCAGCTTGGGGAACGGAGAGTACCAGCCCCAGCATTTT. This translates into CASSLGNGEYQPQHF.

Only one count was recorded for this clone. The rearrangement joins TRBV12-2 to TRBJ2-5; the listed D gene, TRBD2, was not tested against the DNA. TRBV12-2 is a listed pseudogene. The CDR3 runs 17 residues. DNA for the CDR3: TGTGCAAGTCGCTTAGCGGGGGGGGCGCGGGGGGAAGAGACCCAGTACTTC. As protein: CASRLAGGARGEETQYF.

This chain connects TRBV6-1 to TRBJ1-5; unclear D gene. Trimming left V 1 base short and J 0 bases short, with 16 bases between. Germline V lookup: CDR1 MNHNS, CDR2 SASEGT. This CDR3 region has 18 residues. CDR3 bases: TGTGCCAGCAGTGAAGGGCGGGCCTTATGGGGTAGCAATCAGCCCCAGCATTTT. Its protein product is CASSEGRALWGSNQPQHF.

The chain has TRBV27 and TRBJ2-3; TRBD2 aligns across 7 bases. Trimming at V came to 6 bases and at J to 11 bases, leaving 8 bases not matched to a gene. Germline lookup yields CDR1 MNHEY and CDR2 SMNVEV (reference sequence). The CDR3 consists of 12 residues. CDR3 bases: TGTGCCAGCAGCCTTACCGGGGGGATGCAGTATTTT. This sequence encodes CASSLTGGMQYF.

This clone was recorded once. The V call is TRBV10-3, the J call TRBJ1-2; no reliable D call. CDR1 is ENHRY, CDR2 SYGVKD, per germline. The CDR3 has 15 amino acids. V was trimmed by 7 bases and J by 1 base, leaving 16 bases between them. CDR3 residues: CAIKWQTSINYGYTF. As DNA, the CDR3 is TGTGCCATCAAATGGCAGACTAGTATTAACTATGGCTACACCTTC.

CDR3 in amino acids: CASSQRVAGGNEQFF. The CDR3 bases are TGTGCCAGCAGCCAGAGGGTAGCGGGAGGGAATGAGCAGTTCTTC. The chain employs TRBV7-3 and TRBJ2-1; TRBD2 matches 11 bases. Germline CDR1 is SGHTA and CDR2 is FQGTGA. CDR3 length equals 15 residues. The trim removed 5 bases at V and 7 bases at J, leaving 7 bases unmatched.

The CDR3 DNA reads TGTGCCAGCAGGAGGGCCGGTGACACCGGGGAGCTGTTTTTT. It is translated as CASRRAGDTGELFF. This chain connects TRBV25-1 to TRBJ2-2; possible D gene TRBD2, 5 bases. This CDR3 has 14 residues. The V and J ends lost 6 bases and 3 bases respectively, with 11 bases between them. Germline loops: CDR1 MGHDK, CDR2 SYGVNS.

The gene calls are TRBV2 and TRBJ1-1; weak D call: TRBD1 (5 bases). Germline V gene data show CDR1 as SNHLY and CDR2 as FYNNEI. The CDR3 is 13 residues long. The V end was cut by 6 bases, the J end by 3 bases, with 11 bases between. The chain's CDR3 is CASRVDTYTEAFF. The CDR3 DNA is TGTGCCAGCAGGGTGGACACTTACACTGAAGCTTTCTTT.